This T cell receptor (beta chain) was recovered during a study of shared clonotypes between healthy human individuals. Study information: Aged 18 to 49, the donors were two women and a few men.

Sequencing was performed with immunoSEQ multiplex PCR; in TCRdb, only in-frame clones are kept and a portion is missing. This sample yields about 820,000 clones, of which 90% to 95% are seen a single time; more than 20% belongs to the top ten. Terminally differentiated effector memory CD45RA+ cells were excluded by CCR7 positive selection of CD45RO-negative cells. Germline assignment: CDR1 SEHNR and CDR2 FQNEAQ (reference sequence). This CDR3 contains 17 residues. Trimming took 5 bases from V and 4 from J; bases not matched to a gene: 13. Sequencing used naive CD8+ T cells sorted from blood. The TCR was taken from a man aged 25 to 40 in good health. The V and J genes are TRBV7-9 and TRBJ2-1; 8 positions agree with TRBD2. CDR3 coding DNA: TGTGCCAGCAGCCCCCTTTCCCCGGGACTAGAGTACAATGAGCAGTTCTTC. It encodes CASSPLSPGLEYNEQFF.